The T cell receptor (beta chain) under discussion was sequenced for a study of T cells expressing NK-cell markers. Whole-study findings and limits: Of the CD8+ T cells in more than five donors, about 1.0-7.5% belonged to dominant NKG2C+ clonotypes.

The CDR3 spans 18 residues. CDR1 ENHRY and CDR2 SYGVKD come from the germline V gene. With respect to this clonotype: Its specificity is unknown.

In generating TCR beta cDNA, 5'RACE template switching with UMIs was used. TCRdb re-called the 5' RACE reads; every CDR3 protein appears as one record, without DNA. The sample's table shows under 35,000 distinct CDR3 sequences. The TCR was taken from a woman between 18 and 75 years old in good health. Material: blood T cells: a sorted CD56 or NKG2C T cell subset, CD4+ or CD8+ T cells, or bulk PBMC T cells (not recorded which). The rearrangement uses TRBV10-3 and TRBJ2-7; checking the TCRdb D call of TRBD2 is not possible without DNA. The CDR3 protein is CAISESGTSGGFSYEQYF.